The 10 T cell receptor beta chains reported below all come from one sample, sequenced in a study of tumor-infiltrating lymphocytes in primary liver carcinoma. Starting material of 500 to 600 ng total RNA yielded TCR beta cDNA via a constant-region primer. What produced the TCR beta libraries was three nested multiplex PCR rounds using slightly modified ARM-PCR. The first two PCR rounds used TRBV1-TRBV30 primers with a Cbeta primer, around 10 cycles each. A single record per CDR3 protein comes from TCRdb applying MiXCR to the multiplex PCR reads. Here the sample spans 90,000 to 110,000 distinct CDR3 sequences, approximately 78% being singletons. From unsorted bulk tissue weighing roughly 19-34 mg, DNA and RNA were co-extracted. Sequencing used liver tumor tissue from sampling region 3. Sample subset: tumor region T3, left-lateral pole. The receptors were gathered from a man aged 40-50 years with primary liver carcinoma and hepatitis B virus infection.

Worth noting for this clonotype: One end of the junction fails to match germline, which may point to a read error. The rearrangement uses TRBV7-3 and TRBJ2-2, with D perhaps matching TRBD2 (6 bases). This CDR3 contains 14 residues. Germline values: CDR1 SGHTA, CDR2 FQGTGA. The CDR3 DNA reads TGTGCCAGCAGCTTAAGCGGGAACACCGGGGAGCTGCTTTTT. As protein: CASSLSGNTGELLF.

This clonotype has only a few counts. Relative to the germline gene, one junction end is altered; a read error may explain this. V is TRBV6-6 and J is TRBJ1-2, with unresolved D. This CDR3 is 15 amino acids long. Germline loops: CDR1 MNHNY, CDR2 SVGAGI (reference sequence). CDR3 DNA: TGTGCCAACAGTCGTGGGATGGGCACTCAGTATGGCTACACCTTC. Amino acid sequence: CANSRGMGTQYGYTF.

The chain is built from TRBV29-1 and TRBJ2-2; tentative D call: TRBD2 (6 bases). In germline, CDR1 is SQVTM, CDR2 ANQGSEA. Trimming stripped 8 bases from V and 0 bases from J, with 16 bases between. This CDR3 contains 15 residues. The CDR3 region has the DNA TGCAGCATTGGGACTTGTGCGGCGAACACCGGGGAGCTGTTTTTT. This sequence encodes CSIGTCAANTGELFF.

Notes on this clonotype: As the CDR3 is not closed by the conserved phenylalanine or tryptophan, this likely results from a read error. The CDR3 bases are TGTGCCAGCATGATTGGACTGTTTCGGAACACTGAAGCTTTCCTT. Protein product: CASMIGLFRNTEAFL. J is TRBJ1-1 and V is TRBV28; no clear D gene. The CDR3 runs 15 residues. V was pared by 7 bases and J by 1 base, with 16 bases between. Germline V gives CDR1 MDHEN, CDR2 SYDVKM.

Only one count was recorded for this clonotype. One end of the junction is discordant with germline, which a read error may explain. The rearrangement links TRBV4-2 to TRBJ2-1, with D possibly being TRBD2 (7 bases). The germline V gene encodes CDR1 LGHNA and CDR2 YNFKEQ. This CDR3 contains 17 residues. CDR3: CASSQERTRGSIYEQLF. In DNA, the CDR3 is TGTGCCAGCAGCCAAGAAAGGACTAGGGGGAGTATCTATGAGCAGCTCTTC.

Notes on this clonotype: The junction departs from the called germline gene at one end, perhaps through a read error. The chain employs TRBV29-1 and TRBJ2-1; 13 nucleotides line up with TRBD2. CDR3 length equals 15 residues. Germline loops: CDR1 SQVTM, CDR2 ANQGSEA. The CDR3 DNA follows: TGCAGCGTTGGACTAGCGGGAGGATTCTACAGTGAGCAGATCTTC. Protein: CSVGLAGGFYSEQIF.

For this clonotype: A junction end diverges from the germline sequence, so it may reflect a read error. The J gene is TRBJ1-1, the V gene TRBV29-1; D is unresolved. CDR1 SQVTM and CDR2 ANQGSEA come from the germline V gene. The CDR3 contains 13 residues. The CDR3 here is CSGGDCLNTEAFF. In nucleotides, the CDR3 is TGCAGCGGGGGAGACTGCCTGAACACTGAAGCATTCTTT.

As for this clonotype: This is likely a read error, given that the CDR3 carries no conserved phenylalanine or tryptophan at its end. The rearrangement uses TRBV6-1 and TRBJ1-1; D uncertain. CDR1 is MNHNS and CDR2 is SASEGT in the germline V gene. V was cut by 4 bases and J by 4 bases, with 19 bases left in between. This CDR3 contains 16 residues. DNA of the CDR3: TGTGCCAGCAGTGCGACTCGACCGGGATGGGGCACTGAAGCTTTCTCT. It specifies CASSATRPGWGTEAFS.

A remark on this clonotype: This clone may be a read error of a much larger clone one base away. The chain recombines TRBV18 with TRBJ2-7; TRBD1 is a possible D gene (9 bases). The CDR3 consists of 14 residues. CDR1 is KGHSH, CDR2 LQKENI, per germline. In DNA, the CDR3 is TGTGTCAGCTCAAAGGGACAGGGACTAGGCGAGCAGTACTTC. Translating gives CVSSKGQGLGEQYF.

A note on this clonotype: One junction end does not reproduce the germline sequence, and a read error may be involved. The chain employs TRBV12-3 or TRBV12-4 and TRBJ2-2; D may be TRBD1 (6 bases). There are 16 residues in the CDR3. CDR3 bases: TGTACCAGTAGCCCATGGACAGCCCTTGACACCGGGGAGCTGTTTTTT. Residues: CTSSPWTALDTGELFF.